These 32 T cell receptor beta chains were sequenced from one sample in a study of metastatic and nonmetastatic thyroid tumors. Every patient underwent thyroid surgery untreated. MiXCR re-clonotyped the PCR reads for TCRdb. The sample lists over 2,500 clones, about 30% seen once, with about 21% in the top ten. The source material was tumor tissue. These receptors came from a female donor with papillary thyroid cancer or a benign thyroid nodule (not recorded which). Some clones in this sample may be carry-over from other donors' samples.

There are a few counts of this clone. This may arise from a read error, as a much more abundant clone is one base away. The genes are TRBV28 and TRBJ2-2; TRBD2 agrees at 10 bases. V was pared by 2 bases and J by 7 bases, with 7 bases of the junction left unmatched. Germline CDR1 is MDHEN and CDR2 is SYDVKM. The CDR3 consists of 16 residues. Written as DNA, the CDR3 is TGTGCCAGCAGTTTACTAGCGGGAGATCCGGACGGGGAGCTGTTTTTT. Protein product: CASSLLAGDPDGELFF.

The J gene is TRBJ1-1, the V gene TRBV20-1; D not resolved. V was clipped by 6 bases and J by 6 bases, with 20 bases between them. CDR1 is DFQATT and CDR2 is SNEGSKA in the germline V gene (reference sequence). The CDR3 has 14 residues. CDR3: CSAQARLGTPEAFF. The DNA for the CDR3 is TGCAGTGCCCAGGCCCGGTTGGGAACGCCTGAAGCTTTCTTT.

This clone was observed a few times. V is TRBV30 and J is TRBJ1-4; D gene ambiguous. Germline V gene lookup returns CDR1 GTSNPN and CDR2 SVGIG (reference sequence). Trimming took 2 bases from V and 8 from J, leaving 9 bases between them. The CDR3 length is 12 residues. The CDR3 sequence: CAWSFRREKLFF. As DNA, the CDR3 is TGTGCCTGGAGTTTTAGGAGGGAAAAACTGTTTTTT.

The chain combines TRBV11-1 with TRBJ2-1, with 12 bases identical to TRBD2. The CDR3 has 15 amino acids. The junction had 8 bases not matched to a gene; V was cut back by 5 bases and J by 9 bases. Germline CDR1 and CDR2: SGHAT and FQDESV (reference sequence). In DNA, the CDR3 is TGTGCCAGCAGCCCCGGACTAGCGGGAATGAGTGAGCAGTTCTTC. Residues: CASSPGLAGMSEQFF.

The chain couples TRBV28 to TRBJ2-7, with D hard to call. The CDR3 contains 12 residues. Germline V CDR1 and CDR2: MDHEN, SYDVKM. Trimming cost V 8 bases and J 0 bases, with 8 bases left between them. In nucleotides, the CDR3 is TGTGCCAGCGGTAGACTCTCCTACGAGCAGTACTTC. It translates to CASGRLSYEQYF.

J is TRBJ2-1 and V is TRBV20-1, with TRBD2 matching over 10 bases. Germline loops: CDR1 DFQATT, CDR2 SNEGSKA (reference sequence). This CDR3 comprises 14 residues. The ends lost 8 bases at V and 6 bases at J; junction bases unmatched: 10. The CDR3 DNA reads as TGCAGTTCAATACCTAGCGGGAGCATCAATGAGCAGTTCTTC. Translated: CSSIPSGSINEQFF.

The genes are TRBV3-1 and TRBJ1-1; D perhaps matches TRBD1 (6 bases). The CDR3 covers 12 residues. Trimming shortened V by 0 bases and J by 14 bases, and 13 bases separated the two germline ends. CDR1 is LGHDT, CDR2 YNNKEL, per germline (reference sequence). CDR3 residues: CASSQEGGGPFF. CDR3 nucleotide sequence: TGTGCCAGCAGCCAAGAAGGGGGGGGCCCGTTCTTT. Supplemented by reference TRBV3-1 and TRBJ1-1, the full variable domain reads DTAVSQTPKYLVTQMGNDKSIKCEQNLGHDTMYWYKQDSKKFLKIMFSYNNKELIINETVPNRFSPKSPDKAHLNLHINSLELGDSAVYFCASSQEGGGPFFGQGTRLTVV.

This clone qualifies as large. The chain carries TRBV5-4 and TRBJ2-7; 8 nucleotides align to TRBD2. V trimming: 0 bases; J trimming: 3 bases; junction bases outside the gene matches: 5. The CDR3 contains 15 residues. CDR1 is SGHNT, CDR2 YYREEE, per germline (reference sequence). The CDR3 nucleotides read TGTGCCAGCAGCTTGGAGCCGACTAGCGACTACGAGCAGTACTTC. It translates to CASSLEPTSDYEQYF.

This clone occurred a few times. CDR3 in amino acids: CAIRGGQSTNYGYTF. The CDR3, as DNA: TGTGCCATCAGGGGGGGACAGTCTACTAACTATGGCTACACCTTC. J is TRBJ1-2 and V is TRBV10-3; 7 bases line up with TRBD1. This CDR3 region has 15 residues. Unmatched junction bases numbered 7, after V lost 6 bases and J lost 0 bases. CDR1 is ENHRY, CDR2 SYGVKD, per germline.

The rearrangement links TRBV5-4 to TRBJ2-3; D remains ambiguous. Trimming stripped 0 bases from V and 2 bases from J, with 13 bases between. There are 16 residues in the CDR3. Per germline, CDR1 SGHNT and CDR2 YYREEE (reference sequence). CDR3 sequence (DNA): TGTGCCAGCAGCTTGGATGTACCAGGAGTCACAGATACGCAGTATTTT. Its translation is CASSLDVPGVTDTQYF.

This clone has more than one count but fewer than ten. This chain connects TRBV27 to TRBJ2-7; 11 bases match TRBD2. There are 13 residues in the CDR3. J gave up 7 bases and V 8 bases, and 7 bases lay outside the gene matches. Germline assignment: CDR1 MNHEY and CDR2 SMNVEV (reference sequence). Written as DNA, the CDR3 is TGTGCCAGCTCTTTAGCGGGAGGGCGGGAGCAGTACTTC. This codes for CASSLAGGREQYF.

The V call is TRBV28, the J call TRBJ2-7, with D uncertain. Trimming took 4 bases from V and 3 from J, leaving 19 bases between them. Germline CDR1 is MDHEN and CDR2 is SYDVKM. The CDR3 has 16 residues. The CDR3: CASSSRPGKHGYEQYF. CDR3 DNA sequence: TGTGCCAGCAGTTCCCGGCCTGGGAAGCATGGCTACGAGCAGTACTTC. Variable domain in full (rest from reference TRBV28 and TRBJ2-7): DVKVTQSSRYLVKRTGEKVFLECVQDMDHENMFWYRQDPGLGLRLIYFSYDVKMKEKGDIPEGYSVSREKKERFSLILESASTNQTSMYLCASSSRPGKHGYEQYFGPGTRLTVT.

The chain couples TRBV6-2 or TRBV6-3 to TRBJ2-7; TRBD1 agrees at 7 bases. The germline V gene encodes CDR1 MNHEY and CDR2 SVGEGT. V dropped 6 bases and J dropped 5; count of bases not matched to a gene: 7. The CDR3 covers 13 residues. The CDR3 DNA sequence: TGTGCCAGCAGGACGAATCAGGGGGACGAGCAGTACTTC. The encoded protein is CASRTNQGDEQYF.

CDR3 DNA sequence: TGTGCCAGCAGCCTGGCAGGGACTGGGGCCAACGTCCTGACTTTC. As protein: CASSLAGTGANVLTF. The rearrangement joins TRBV6-1 to TRBJ2-6, with a possible D match to TRBD1 (5 bases). CDR1 is MNHNS, CDR2 SASEGT, per germline. V gave up 6 bases and J gave up 2 bases, with 11 bases separating them. The CDR3 has 15 residues.

V usage is TRBV10-1 and J usage is TRBJ1-5; D is unresolved. The V gene's germline CDR1 is WNHNN and CDR2 SYGVQD (reference sequence). Trimming shortened V by 0 bases and J by 4 bases, and 4 bases separated the two germline ends. This CDR3 is 13 amino acids long. CDR3 loop: CASSESKNQPQHF. CDR3 nucleotide sequence: TGCGCCAGCAGTGAGTCGAAAAATCAGCCCCAGCATTTT.

This clone was seen a few times. The chain uses TRBV15 and TRBJ2-7; TRBD2 matches 7 bases. Trimming removed 1 base from V and 1 base from J; junction bases left unmatched: 1. The germline V gene encodes CDR1 LNHNV and CDR2 YYDKDF (reference sequence). This CDR3 spans 14 amino acids. DNA of the CDR3: TGTGCCACCAGCAGAGTCGGGGGGTCCTACGAGCAGTACTTC. As protein: CATSRVGGSYEQYF. The whole variable domain, remainder taken from reference TRBV15 and TRBJ2-7, is DAMVIQNPRYQVTQFGKPVTLSCSQTLNHNVMYWYQQKSSQAPKLLFHYYDKDFNNEADTPDNFQSRRPNTSFCFLDIRSPGLGDTAMYLCATSRVGGSYEQYFGPGTRLTVT.

There are a few counts of this clone. This chain connects TRBV6-4 to TRBJ2-2, with TRBD1 matching over 8 bases. Germline CDR1 and CDR2: MRHNA and SNTAGT. The CDR3 extends over 14 amino acids. Unmatched junction bases numbered 6, after V lost 6 bases and J lost 6 bases. The CDR3 sequence: CASSPGGAAGELFF. The CDR3, as DNA: TGTGCCAGCAGCCCAGGGGGCGCGGCCGGGGAGCTGTTTTTT.

This clone occurred a few times. This chain connects TRBV25-1 to TRBJ2-3; 11 bases line up with TRBD2. Trimming at V came to 5 bases and at J to 5 bases, leaving 9 bases not matched to a gene. The CDR3 loop spans 16 amino acids. CDR1 and CDR2 (germline): MGHDK, SYGVNS. In nucleotides, the CDR3 is TGTGCCAGCAGTTCTATGCTAGCGGGAGGCGGAGATACGCAGTATTTT. Amino acid sequence: CASSSMLAGGGDTQYF.

V usage is TRBV19 and J usage is TRBJ2-1, with TRBD2 identical over 12 bases. CDR1 and CDR2 (germline): LNHDA, SQIVND (reference sequence). The V segment lost 5 bases and the J segment 8 bases; nucleotides outside the gene matches: 10. The CDR3 runs 16 residues. CDR3 nucleotides: TGTGCCAGTAGTCTGCCTAGCGGGAGGGGACGCTATGAGCAGTTCTTC. It specifies CASSLPSGRGRYEQFF.

This chain joins TRBV14 and TRBJ2-7; D not certain. The germline V and J ends were trimmed by 1 base and 2 bases, with 15 bases remaining between them. Germline assignment: CDR1 SGHDN and CDR2 FVKESK. CDR3 length: 16 residues. The CDR3 is CASSQGPLPYPYEQYF. In nucleotides, the CDR3 is TGTGCCAGCAGCCAAGGCCCTCTGCCGTACCCCTACGAGCAGTACTTC.

The chain links TRBV15 to TRBJ2-3; D remains unclear. This CDR3 contains 15 residues. Trimming stripped 2 bases from V and 2 bases from J, with 11 bases between. Germline V gives CDR1 LNHNV, CDR2 YYDKDF (reference sequence). CDR3 bases: TGTGCCACCAGCAGACGGGCCGCAAACACAGATACGCAGTATTTT. Translation gives CATSRRAANTDTQYF.

This clone has a handful of counts. This chain links TRBV7-2 with TRBJ2-1, with 8 bases that match TRBD2. V trimming: 6 bases; J trimming: 15 bases; junction bases outside the gene matches: 7. Looked up from germline, CDR1 is SGHTA and CDR2 is FQGNSA. This CDR3 is 11 amino acids long. Here the CDR3 DNA reads TGTGCCAGCAGTTTCGGGGGACTAGGGTTCTTC. Translated, it gives CASSFGGLGFF.

In its sample, this clone was seen a few times. CDR3 loop: CAANVGGRAEAFF. The CDR3 DNA reads TGTGCTGCCAATGTGGGGGGACGTGCTGAAGCTTTCTTT. The V gene is TRBV6-1, the J gene TRBJ1-1; TRBD1 might be the D (5 bases). There are 13 residues in the CDR3. Germline V gene sequence: CDR1 MNHNS, CDR2 SASEGT.

The chain recombines TRBV3-1 with TRBJ1-4; D is ambiguous. The germline V and J ends were trimmed by 3 bases and 7 bases, with 9 bases remaining between them. CDR1 and CDR2 from the germline V gene are LGHDT and YNNKEL (reference sequence). The CDR3 is 13 amino acids. The DNA of the CDR3 is TGTGCCAGCAGCCAGGGGTGGGGTGAAAAACTGTTTTTT. Amino acid sequence: CASSQGWGEKLFF.

The rearrangement links TRBV9 to TRBJ2-2; the match to TRBD2 covers 13 bases. The V gene's germline CDR1 is SGDLS and CDR2 YYNGEE. The CDR3 consists of 17 residues. The J segment lost 2 bases and the V segment lost 6 bases, leaving 7 bases of the junction unmatched. CDR3 nucleotide sequence: TGTGCCAGCACCCGGGGACTAGCGGGGATTAACACCGGGGAGCTGTTTTTT. It encodes CASTRGLAGINTGELFF.

The gene calls are TRBV18 and TRBJ1-6; no definite D call. The CDR3 totals 16 residues. Trimming took 0 bases from V and 6 from J, leaving 12 bases between them. From germline, CDR1 is KGHSH and CDR2 LQKENI. This chain's CDR3 is CASSPPSQGSNSPLHF. CDR3 in DNA: TGTGCCAGCTCACCACCTAGCCAAGGTTCTAATTCACCCCTCCACTTT.

This clone was recorded at least ten times. The chain links TRBV6-1 to TRBJ1-2, with 7 bases fitting TRBD1. Germline V CDR1 and CDR2: MNHNS, SASEGT. The CDR3 contains 15 residues. J was trimmed by 4 bases and V by 6 bases; bases with no gene match: 11. CDR3 nucleotide sequence: TGTGCCAGCAGGAGGGACAGCCCCGCGAGCTATGGCTACACCTTC. Translation gives CASRRDSPASYGYTF.

This clone was found many times. This rearrangement joins TRBV24-1 to TRBJ2-7, with 11 bases identical to TRBD1. CDR3 length: 16 amino acids. J gave up 6 bases and V 3 bases, and 9 bases lay outside the gene matches. The germline gives CDR1 KGHDR, CDR2 SFDVKD. The CDR3 region is CATSDPGGTGGSEQYF. The CDR3 nucleotides are TGTGCCACCAGTGATCCCGGAGGGACAGGGGGTTCCGAGCAGTACTTC.

The gene calls are TRBV24-1 and TRBJ1-1; D may be TRBD1 (6 bases). Germline V lookup: CDR1 KGHDR, CDR2 SFDVKD. V was clipped by 9 bases and J by 1 base, with 14 bases between them. The CDR3 totals 14 residues. CDR3 amino acids: CATEGGGGNTEAFF. In DNA form, the CDR3 reads TGTGCCACCGAGGGAGGGGGGGGGAACACTGAAGCTTTCTTT.

V and J are TRBV7-2 and TRBJ2-7, with D possibly matching TRBD2 (5 bases). V was shortened by 2 bases and J by 4 bases, with 12 bases between the two germline ends. Germline values: CDR1 SGHTA, CDR2 FQGNSA. CDR3 length: 14 amino acids. The CDR3 reads CASSLSSSSYEQYF. CDR3 in DNA: TGTGCCAGCAGCTTATCCTCTAGCAGTTACGAGCAGTACTTC.

Within the sample, this clone is medium-sized (0.01 to 0.1%). The CDR3 bases are TGCAGTGCTAGGCCCTACAGAGGGACAGGGGGCTCGCGGTTCTCCTACGAGCAGTACTTC. This translates into CSARPYRGTGGSRFSYEQYF. This rearrangement joins TRBV20-1 to TRBJ2-7, with 12 bases identical to TRBD1. Germline CDR1 is DFQATT and CDR2 is SNEGSKA (reference sequence). The ends lost 3 bases at V and 0 bases at J; junction bases unmatched: 18. This CDR3 contains 20 residues.

In its sample, this clone was seen a few times. The chain combines TRBV27 with TRBJ2-1, with D possibly being TRBD2 (5 bases). CDR1 MNHEY and CDR2 SMNVEV come from the germline V gene (reference sequence). The CDR3 contains 13 residues. Trimming stripped 2 bases from V and 4 bases from J, with 6 bases between. In DNA form, the CDR3 reads TGTGCCAGCAGTTTAGGGAGATACAATGAGCAGTTCTTC. Its translation is CASSLGRYNEQFF.